This T cell receptor (beta chain) was identified in a study of blood T cells in healthy people across ages. Primers used in a second PCR of roughly 6 to 11 cycles were a sample-barcoded 5' primer and a J-beta primer mix. TCRdb analysed the 5' RACE reads with MiXCR anew, one entry per CDR3 protein. The sample shows fewer than 800,000 distinct CDR3 sequences, about half of them seen only once. No fewer than 6 million PBMCs went into each sample. The V end was cut by 4 bases, the J end by 4 bases, with 16 bases between. This CDR3 comprises 16 residues. From germline, CDR1 is MGHDK and CDR2 SYGVNS. The TCR was taken from a woman in her sixties or seventies in good health. The sample consisted of blood. The chain is built from TRBV25-1 and TRBJ1-4; D unclear. The CDR3 loop reads CASSAVGRALNEKLFF. The DNA of the CDR3 is TGTGCCAGCAGTGCAGTTGGGAGGGCTCTTAATGAAAAACTGTTTTTT.